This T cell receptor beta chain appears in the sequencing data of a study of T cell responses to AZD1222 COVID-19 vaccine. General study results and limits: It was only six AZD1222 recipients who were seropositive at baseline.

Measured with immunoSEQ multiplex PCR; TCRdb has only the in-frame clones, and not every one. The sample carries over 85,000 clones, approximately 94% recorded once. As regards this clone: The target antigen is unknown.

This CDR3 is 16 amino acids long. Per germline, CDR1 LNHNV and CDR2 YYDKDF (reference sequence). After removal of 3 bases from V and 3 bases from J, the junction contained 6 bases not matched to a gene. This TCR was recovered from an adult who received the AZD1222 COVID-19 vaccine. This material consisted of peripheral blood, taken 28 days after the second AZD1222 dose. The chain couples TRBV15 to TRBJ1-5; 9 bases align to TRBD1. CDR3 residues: CATSSEGTGNNQPQHF. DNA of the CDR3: TGTGCCACCAGCAGTGAAGGGACAGGGAACAATCAGCCCCAGCATTTT. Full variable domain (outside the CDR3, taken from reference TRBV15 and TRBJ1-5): DAMVIQNPRYQVTQFGKPVTLSCSQTLNHNVMYWYQQKSSQAPKLLFHYYDKDFNNEADTPDNFQSRRPNTSFCFLDIRSPGLGDTAMYLCATSSEGTGNNQPQHFGDGTRLSIL.